These 9 T cell receptor beta chains were sequenced from one sample in a study of identical twins. One entry per CDR3 protein, called by TCRdb with MiXCR from the 5' RACE reads. The sample records around 250,000 distinct CDR3 sequences, over 5% being singletons. This sample was also put to use in a study of T cells expressing NK-cell markers.

Sequences were obtained from CD8+ T cells sorted from blood. These receptors came from a young woman in good health.

The gene calls are TRBV6-2 or TRBV6-3 and TRBJ2-1; weak D call: TRBD2 (6 bases). The CDR3 runs 14 residues. Germline values: CDR1 MNHEY, CDR2 SVGEGT. The V end lost 4 bases, the J end lost 3 bases, and 10 bases lay between the germline ends. CDR3 amino acids: CASSFGTLYNEQFF. CDR3 nucleotide sequence: TGTGCCAGCAGTTTCGGGACTCTCTACAATGAGCAGTTCTTC.

The CDR3 here is CASSLQRALGNEQFF. DNA for the CDR3: TGTGCCAGCAGCTTACAGAGGGCTCTTGGCAATGAGCAGTTCTTC. This chain connects TRBV11-2 to TRBJ2-1; possible D gene TRBD2, 5 bases. V was trimmed by 2 bases and J by 6 bases, leaving 14 bases between them. Germline CDR1 is SGHAT and CDR2 is FQNNGV. The CDR3 sequence is 15 residues long.

This clonotype was observed a few times. This chain joins TRBV29-1 and TRBJ2-7; 7 bases agree with TRBD2. CDR1 is SQVTM, CDR2 ANQGSEA, per germline. V trimming: 3 bases; J trimming: 9 bases; junction bases outside the gene matches: 5. The CDR3 length is 11 residues. CDR3 amino acids: CSVETGGGQYF. The CDR3, as DNA: TGCAGCGTTGAGACGGGAGGTGGGCAGTACTTC.

V gene TRBV10-3 combines with J gene TRBJ2-1, with D unresolved. Trimming left V 4 bases short and J 3 bases short, with 4 bases between. The CDR3 covers 12 residues. Germline CDR1 reads ENHRY; CDR2 reads SYGVKD. The CDR3 region is CAISGDYNEQFF. The CDR3 DNA follows: TGTGCCATCAGTGGGGACTACAATGAGCAGTTCTTC.

This clonotype was observed a few times. The chain carries TRBV7-9 and TRBJ1-4; D gene ambiguous. The CDR3 is made up of 17 amino acids. Germline V gives CDR1 SEHNR, CDR2 FQNEAQ (reference sequence). Between the trimmed V and J ends, which lost 8 bases and 0 bases, there was a span of 19 bases. The CDR3 loop reads CASHPQGYGATNEKLFF. The CDR3 DNA follows: TGTGCCAGCCACCCCCAAGGGTATGGGGCAACTAATGAAAAACTGTTTTTT.

This clonotype was recorded at least ten times. J is TRBJ2-1 and V is TRBV7-2, with 11 bases matching TRBD2. The CDR3 is made up of 14 amino acids. CDR1 and CDR2 from the germline V gene are SGHTA and FQGNSA. V dropped 11 bases and J dropped 7; count of bases not matched to a gene: 10. CDR3 protein: CAGILAGVRNEQFF. As DNA, the CDR3 is TGTGCCGGGATACTAGCGGGAGTGAGGAATGAGCAGTTCTTC.

This clonotype has a count of ten or more. The chain links TRBV7-9 to TRBJ2-3; D is perhaps TRBD1 (5 bases). V lost 10 bases and J lost 5, with 10 bases in between. The V gene's germline CDR1 is SEHNR and CDR2 FQNEAQ (reference sequence). This CDR3 region has 11 residues. CDR3 sequence: CATTQGDTQYF. CDR3 nucleotides: TGTGCCACTACGCAGGGAGATACGCAGTATTTT.

This clonotype was seen ten or more times. The chain combines TRBV20-1 with TRBJ2-1, with TRBD2 matching 8 bases. The CDR3 runs 13 residues. Germline loops: CDR1 DFQATT, CDR2 SNEGSKA (reference sequence). After removal of 6 bases from V and 5 bases from J, the junction contained 6 bases not matched to a gene. CDR3 sequence (DNA): TGCAGTGCCAATAGCGGGGTAGACAATGAGCAGTTCTTC. As protein: CSANSGVDNEQFF.

This clonotype was recorded many times. CDR3 in DNA: TGCAGCGTTATCACAGGGAGCACAGATACGCAGTATTTT. Translation: CSVITGSTDTQYF. J is TRBJ2-3 and V is TRBV29-1, with TRBD1 as a possible D gene (6 bases). Germline CDR1 is SQVTM and CDR2 is ANQGSEA. This CDR3 has 13 residues. Trimming left V 5 bases short and J 0 bases short, with 9 bases between.